This T cell receptor beta chain derives from a study of CXCR3-negative and CXCR3-positive naive CD8 T cells (dated by TCRdb to about 2019). Context from the whole study: In total, 130 million to 150 million TRB reads were obtained, which works out to roughly 1.5 +/- 0.3 million reads per library. Data from 11 donors, pooled across two independent experiments, went into the diversity and physicochemical repertoire analyses. For the TRBV-TRBJ cluster analysis, the naive subsets came from about five donors, while the memory cells came from 3 donors. The paper's findings and limits, for the study overall: Both naive subsets had comparably high repertoire diversity, while memory CD8+ T cells had much lower repertoire diversity. TRB CDR3s from CXCR3-positive naive cells showed higher hydrophobicity (lower Kidera factor 4), lower energy, and higher strength and volume indices than CXCR3-negative naive cells. Because CXCR3 expression was partially decreased after cryopreservation, freshly isolated PBMCs were used for most assays. Because surface CD5, which has been linked to self-reactivity in mice, was comparable between naive subsets, TCR interaction strength was also inferred from TRB CDR3 physicochemical properties. Naive CXCR3-negative and CXCR3-positive cells from the same donor showed similar TRBV-TRBJ usage, whereas memory cells showed distinct patterns.

Sequenced using a NextSeq 550. The Human TCR Profiling Kit (MiLaboratory) was used to make UMI-labeled 5' RACE TRB cDNA libraries. The full amount of extracted RNA was used for cDNA synthesis, and the full amount of resulting cDNA was used for PCR amplification. Libraries were prepared in parallel with an identical number of PCR cycles. In the original analysis: With a requirement of at least two reads per UMI, MIGEC and MiXCR extracted about 52,000 +/- 9,100 unique UMI-labeled TRB cDNA molecules per library. Each library averaged approximately 40,000 +/- 10,000 functional in-frame TRB CDR3 nucleotide clonotypes without stop codons. After downsampling to 5000 UMI-labeled TRB molecules per sample, diversity metrics such as normalized Shannon-Wiener and Chao1 were calculated in VDJtools. VDJtools computed clonotype-size-weighted physicochemical properties of the central five CDR3 residues: interaction energy, strength, volume and Kidera factor 4. Reprocessed by TCRdb, the reads give a single entry per CDR3 protein sequence, without DNA. TCRdb, not the authors, supplied the V and J calls. The sample's table covers some 6,200 distinct CDR3 sequences. The biggest ten clones account for 1.1% to 1.5% of the sample.

The CDR3 runs 14 amino acids, cysteine and phenylalanine included. No DNA was logged. CDR1 and CDR2 are drawn from the germline V gene: SGDLS, YYNGEE. On this clonotype itself: The antigen it binds to is not known.

Each CD8+ T cell subset was flow-sorted in triplicate, and around 320,000 cells per subset were placed directly into RLT lysis buffer. To exclude memory contaminants, naive CD8+ T cells were stringently defined as CD45RO-CCR7+CD27+CD95-. Standard density gradient centrifugation was used to isolate peripheral blood mononuclear cells from buffy coats. A FACSAria III was used to flow-sort naive CD8+ T cells into CXCR3-negative and CXCR3-positive populations. Total RNA was extracted from sorted cells with an RNeasy Mini Kit. The rearrangement joined TRBV9 to TRBJ2-7; TCRdb reports TRBD2, a call that lacks DNA to check it against. Specimen: naive CXCR3+ CD8+ T cells from blood. The cell subset or site label on this specimen signifies: CD45RO-CCR7+CD27+CD95- naive CD8+ T cells expressing CXCR3 (TNR3+). This clonotype originated in a human donor in good health. Some clones in this sample may be carry-over from other donors' samples. The CDR3: CASSGPSGTYEQYF.